Below, 23 T cell receptor beta chains from the same sample are listed, as sequenced in a study of T-cell memory formation after mild COVID-19 (dated by TCRdb to the early 2020s). The protocol used for the library was 5' RACE. TCRdb records Illumina NovaSeq 6000 as the sequencer. TCRdb redid the processing of the public reads, applying fastp at Q25 and MiXCR, and retained in-frame beta chains. Every CDR3 protein is listed once, alongside the most common genes and DNA of its rows. The sample data list a few hundred thousand distinct CDR3 sequences, and 25% to 30% of these were observed just once. Approximately 13% of the sample goes to the ten largest clones. The sequencing sample was made of PBMCs or a T cell subset sorted from them (not recorded which). These TCRs come from an adult woman who had mild COVID-19 (a few samples of this study predate the infection). The sample titles of this study are shuffled in the database, so cell type and time point are left out; the donor was told from shared clones.

The V call is TRBV18, the J call TRBJ2-1, with 12 positions matching TRBD2. The CDR3 is made up of 15 amino acids. J lost 4 bases, V lost 5 bases, and 3 bases had no gene match. Per germline, CDR1 KGHSH and CDR2 LQKENI. CDR3 bases: TGTGCCAGCTCAGGCGGACTAGCGGGGTACAATGAGCAGTTCTTC. Protein: CASSGGLAGYNEQFF.

This clonotype turned up a few times. V and J are TRBV7-9 and TRBJ2-5, with TRBD2 matching 12 bases. V shed 6 bases, J shed 4 bases, and the junction held 9 bases outside the gene matches. CDR3 size: 16 residues. Germline values: CDR1 SEHNR, CDR2 FQNEAQ (reference sequence). Here the CDR3 reads CASSRAGLAGSETQYF. DNA of the CDR3: TGTGCCAGCAGTCGTGCGGGACTAGCGGGTTCAGAGACCCAGTACTTC.

The rearrangement links TRBV7-8 to TRBJ1-4; no clear D gene. CDR1 SGHVS and CDR2 FQNEAQ come from the germline V gene. The V gene lost 5 bases and the J gene lost 7 bases, with 20 bases spanning the gap. CDR3 size: 16 residues. In nucleotides, the CDR3 is TGTGCCAGCAGCACGAGGTACTCACGATCAGTTGAAAAACTGTTTTTT. Its protein product is CASSTRYSRSVEKLFF.

This clonotype was detected a few times. CDR3 sequence: CASSLRTGGTAGELFF. CDR3 DNA: TGCGCCAGCAGCTTAAGGACAGGGGGGACGGCCGGGGAGCTGTTTTTT. The V and J genes are TRBV5-1 and TRBJ2-2; 10 bases agree with TRBD1. Germline V gene sequence: CDR1 SGHRS, CDR2 YFSETQ. This CDR3 is built from 16 residues. Trimming took 2 bases from V and 6 from J; bases not matched to a gene: 7. Full variable domain (missing parts from reference TRBV5-1 and TRBJ2-2): KAGVTQTPRYLIKTRGQQVTLSCSPISGHRSVSWYQQTPGQGLQFLFEYFSETQRNKGNFPGRFSGRQFSNSRSEMNVSTLELGDSALYLCASSLRTGGTAGELFFGEGSRLTVL.

The rearrangement joins TRBV15 to TRBJ2-3; a weak D match, TRBD2 (7 bases). The CDR3 runs 19 residues. Trimming removed 4 bases from V and 3 bases from J, with 26 bases in between. Germline V gene sequence: CDR1 LNHNV, CDR2 YYDKDF (reference sequence). The CDR3 DNA reads TGTGCCACCAGCATCCTGAAGGGGGAGGGCCAAGTTACGACAGATACGCAGTATTTT. This translates into CATSILKGEGQVTTDTQYF.

CDR3 nucleotides: TGCAGTGCCGGCGCCGGGACAGGGGGCCACGGCCGGGCAGAGCAGTACTTC. This sequence encodes CSAGAGTGGHGRAEQYF. This chain uses TRBV20-1 with TRBJ2-7, with 12 bases lining up with TRBD1. V shed 6 bases and J 7 bases; nucleotides not matched to a gene: 19. The germline V gene encodes CDR1 DFQATT and CDR2 SNEGSKA (reference sequence). The CDR3 consists of 17 residues.

This clonotype was picked up a small number of times. This chain connects TRBV5-1 to TRBJ2-3, with D perhaps given as TRBD1 or TRBD2 (5 bases each). The V and J ends lost 4 bases and 2 bases respectively, with 11 bases between them. The CDR3 has 14 amino acids. Germline CDR1 is SGHRS and CDR2 is YFSETQ. CDR3 coding DNA: TGCGCCAGCAGCCCCTGGGACGCCACAGATACGCAGTATTTT. It specifies CASSPWDATDTQYF.

The V call is TRBV6-1, the J call TRBJ1-2, with D uncertain. Trimming removed 0 bases from V and 8 bases from J, with 22 bases in between. The CDR3 sequence is 17 residues long. CDR1 and CDR2 from the germline V gene are MNHNS and SASEGT. This chain's CDR3 is CASSEAIYVRGRGGYTF. In DNA, the CDR3 is TGTGCCAGCAGTGAAGCGATATACGTGCGGGGTCGTGGGGGCTACACCTTC.

This clonotype was picked up one time. This rearrangement joins TRBV6-5 to TRBJ2-1; D is possibly TRBD1 (6 bases). CDR1 and CDR2 (germline): MNHEY, SVGAGI. This CDR3 contains 13 residues. V dropped 6 bases and J dropped 6 bases, with 12 bases sitting between them. The CDR3 here is CASRTGNSNEQFF. CDR3 nucleotides: TGTGCCAGCAGGACAGGAAACAGCAATGAGCAGTTCTTC.

This clonotype has just a few counts. CDR3 region: CSAVAPSLEQYF. CDR3 nucleotides: TGCAGTGCTGTGGCACCTTCCCTCGAGCAGTACTTC. The rearrangement uses TRBV20-1 and TRBJ2-7; no firm D call. The V gene lost 5 bases and the J gene lost 6 bases, with 14 bases spanning the gap. The CDR3 totals 12 residues. Germline assignment: CDR1 DFQATT and CDR2 SNEGSKA (reference sequence).

This clonotype was detected only a few times. V gene TRBV9 combines with J gene TRBJ2-7; tentatively, D is TRBD2 (5 bases). Trimming removed 0 bases at V and 6 bases at J, with 16 bases between. The CDR3 loop spans 15 amino acids. Germline V gene data show CDR1 as SGDLS and CDR2 as YYNGEE. CDR3 protein: CASSVEEVRMGEQYF. The CDR3 DNA is TGTGCCAGCAGCGTAGAGGAGGTCAGAATGGGCGAGCAGTACTTC.

V usage is TRBV6-5 and J usage is TRBJ2-5, with D perhaps being TRBD1 or TRBD2 (5 bases each). Between the trimmed V and J ends, which lost 5 bases and 4 bases, there was a span of 14 bases. The germline V gene has CDR1 MNHEY and CDR2 SVGAGI. This CDR3 comprises 14 residues. CDR3 amino acids: CASSPRDQRETQYF. As DNA, the CDR3 is TGTGCCAGCAGTCCCCGGGACCAAAGAGAGACCCAGTACTTC.

This rearrangement joins TRBV4-1 to TRBJ1-5; D might be TRBD1 (5 bases). Germline loops: CDR1 MGHRA, CDR2 YSYEKL. This CDR3 has 14 amino acids. Trimming stripped 5 bases from V and 0 bases from J, with 8 bases between. CDR3 bases: TGCGCCAGCAGCAGGGGAATTAGCAATCAGCCCCAGCATTTT. Amino acid sequence: CASSRGISNQPQHF.

This chain joins TRBV7-8 and TRBJ1-2; possible D gene TRBD1, 6 bases. Germline CDR1 and CDR2: SGHVS and FQNEAQ. The CDR3 covers 17 residues. With 2 bases removed from V and 1 base from J, the gap between germline ends came to 17 bases. The CDR3 loop reads CASSLPGTGPSNYGYTF. The CDR3, as DNA: TGTGCCAGCAGCTTACCCGGTACAGGGCCAAGTAACTATGGCTACACCTTC.

The J gene is TRBJ2-5, the V gene TRBV20-1, with D possibly matching TRBD2 (5 bases). The V gene lost 5 bases and the J gene lost 5 bases, with 15 bases spanning the gap. Germline V gene data show CDR1 as DFQATT and CDR2 as SNEGSKA (reference sequence). The CDR3 length is 13 residues. DNA of the CDR3: TGCAGTGCTCCTCCGACTATCGGGGAGACCCAGTACTTC. Translation: CSAPPTIGETQYF.

The gene calls are TRBV6-2 or TRBV6-3 and TRBJ1-1; D is uncertain. V lost 4 bases and J lost 4, with 7 bases in between. The CDR3 is made up of 12 amino acids. Germline V gives CDR1 MNHEY, CDR2 SVGEGT. CDR3 sequence reads: CASSWLGTEAFF. CDR3 DNA: TGTGCCAGCAGTTGGTTGGGCACTGAAGCTTTCTTT.

This clonotype was detected only a few times. The gene calls are TRBV7-2 and TRBJ2-1, with 16 bases lining up with TRBD2. The CDR3 contains 18 residues. Germline CDR1 reads SGHTA; CDR2 reads FQGNSA. The ends lost 3 bases at V and 1 base at J; junction bases unmatched: 3. The CDR3 loop is CASSFGTSGGGSYNEQFF. The CDR3 DNA follows: TGTGCCAGCAGCTTCGGGACTAGCGGGGGGGGATCCTACAATGAGCAGTTCTTC.

J is TRBJ1-4 and V is TRBV7-8, with D unclear. The germline V gene has CDR1 SGHVS and CDR2 FQNEAQ. The V end was cut by 1 base, the J end by 4 bases, with 19 bases between. This CDR3 has 18 residues. CDR3 sequence (DNA): TGTGCCAGCAGCTTAGATGTAGTAGTACGGCCGATTAATGAAAAACTGTTTTTT. Its protein product is CASSLDVVVRPINEKLFF.

This clonotype was detected only a few times. The J gene is TRBJ2-3, the V gene TRBV2; TRBD2 agrees at 7 bases. Germline CDR1 SNHLY, CDR2 FYNNEI. This CDR3 region has 15 residues. J lost 5 bases, V lost 7 bases, and 12 bases had no gene match. The CDR3 protein is CASTPKGGVGDTQYF. Written as DNA, the CDR3 is TGTGCCAGCACCCCCAAGGGAGGGGTGGGAGATACGCAGTATTTT. The whole variable domain, remainder taken from reference TRBV2 and TRBJ2-3, is EPEVTQTPSHQVTQMGQEVILRCVPISNHLYFYWYRQILGQKVEFLVSFYNNEISEKSEIFDDQFSVERPDGSNFTLKIRSTKLEDSAMYFCASTPKGGVGDTQYFGPGTRLTVL.

Only a few counts were recorded for this clonotype. The chain recombines TRBV9 with TRBJ2-2; 7 bases line up with TRBD2. V shed 3 bases, J shed 4 bases, and the junction held 3 bases outside the gene matches. CDR1 and CDR2 (germline): SGDLS, YYNGEE. The CDR3 is 14 residues long. The CDR3 region is CASSAWEGTGELFF. The CDR3 coding sequence is TGTGCCAGCAGCGCATGGGAGGGCACCGGGGAGCTGTTTTTT.

This clonotype was found a few times. The chain combines TRBV5-1 with TRBJ2-1, with TRBD1 identical over 8 bases. Trimming at V came to 0 bases and at J to 6 bases, leaving 2 bases not matched to a gene. Germline V lookup: CDR1 SGHRS, CDR2 YFSETQ. The CDR3 extends over 14 amino acids. CDR3 sequence reads: CASSLETGVNEQFF. The CDR3 DNA sequence: TGCGCCAGCAGCTTGGAGACAGGGGTCAATGAGCAGTTCTTC.

This clonotype was seen only a few times. The rearrangement joins TRBV10-2 to TRBJ2-5; D is possibly TRBD2 (5 bases). Germline CDR1 reads WSHSY; CDR2 reads SAAADI. V lost 6 bases, J lost 5 bases, and 10 bases lay in between. The CDR3 contains 12 residues. As DNA, the CDR3 is TGCGCCAGCAGCGAGGGTAGGGAGACCCAGTACTTC. This gives the protein CASSEGRETQYF.

This clonotype occurred a few times. The V call is TRBV4-1, the J call TRBJ2-1; possible D gene TRBD2, 7 bases. Germline assignment: CDR1 MGHRA and CDR2 YSYEKL. CDR3 length equals 17 residues. Trimming removed 3 bases at V and 6 bases at J, with 21 bases between. CDR3 amino acids: CASSQHPRGGGLNEQFF. CDR3 bases: TGCGCCAGCAGCCAGCACCCTAGGGGGGGGGGGCTCAATGAGCAGTTCTTC.